The clone carrying this T cell receptor beta chain came up a few times. Its specificity is not known. The sample is drawn from a study of T cells after yellow fever vaccination. Study context: Fractions with few cells were prepared using SMART-Seq v4 Ultra Low Input. Study results and limitations: Most primary-vaccination clones recurred post-booster (approximately 95% CD4, around 86% CD8).

TCRdb reanalysed the 5' RACE reads using MiXCR and keeps one entry per CDR3 protein. The sample shows approximately 330,000 distinct CDR3 sequences, roughly 4% of them seen only once. The CDR3 runs 14 residues. Losses at the gene ends were 6 bases for V and 2 bases for J; bases not matched to a gene: 7. The germline V gene has CDR1 SGDLS and CDR2 YYNGEE. Specimen: PBMCs, collected 5 days after the yellow fever booster vaccination. V and J are TRBV9 and TRBJ1-2; 7 nucleotides agree with TRBD1. The clonotype comes from a man between 18 and 29 years old who received the YFV17D yellow fever vaccine. CDR3 region: CASTADRANYGYTF. The CDR3 nucleotides are TGTGCCAGCACCGCCGACAGGGCAAACTATGGCTACACCTTC.